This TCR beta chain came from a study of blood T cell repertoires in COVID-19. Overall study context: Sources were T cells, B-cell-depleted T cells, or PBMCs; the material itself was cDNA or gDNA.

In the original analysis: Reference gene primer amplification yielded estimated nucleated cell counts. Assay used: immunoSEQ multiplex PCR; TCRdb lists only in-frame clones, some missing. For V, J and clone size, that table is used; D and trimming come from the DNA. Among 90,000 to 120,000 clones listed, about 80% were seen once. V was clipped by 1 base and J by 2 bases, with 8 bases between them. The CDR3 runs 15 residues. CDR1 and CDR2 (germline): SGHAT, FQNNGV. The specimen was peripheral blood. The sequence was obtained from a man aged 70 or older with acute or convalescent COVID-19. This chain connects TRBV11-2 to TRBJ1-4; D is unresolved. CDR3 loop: CASSLVGGTNEKLFF. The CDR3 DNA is TGTGCCAGCAGCTTAGTTGGAGGGACTAATGAAAAACTGTTTTTT. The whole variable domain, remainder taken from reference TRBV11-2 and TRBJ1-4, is EAGVAQSPRYKIIEKRQSVAFWCNPISGHATLYWYQQILGQGPKLLIQFQNNGVVDDSQLPKDRFSAERLKGVDSTLKIQPAKLEDSAVYLCASSLVGGTNEKLFFGSGTQLSVL.